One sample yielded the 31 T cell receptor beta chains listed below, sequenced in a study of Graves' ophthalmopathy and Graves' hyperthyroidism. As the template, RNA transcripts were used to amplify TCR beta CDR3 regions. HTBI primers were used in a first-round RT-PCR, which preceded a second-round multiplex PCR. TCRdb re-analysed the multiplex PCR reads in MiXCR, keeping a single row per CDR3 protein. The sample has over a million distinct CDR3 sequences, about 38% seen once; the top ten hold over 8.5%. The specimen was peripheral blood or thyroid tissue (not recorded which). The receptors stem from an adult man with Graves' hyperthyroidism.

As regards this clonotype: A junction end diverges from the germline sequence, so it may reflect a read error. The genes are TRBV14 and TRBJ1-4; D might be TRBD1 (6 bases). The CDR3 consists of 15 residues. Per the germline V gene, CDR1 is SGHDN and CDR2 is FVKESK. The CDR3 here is CASSQAGGAQDKLFF. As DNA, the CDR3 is TGTGCCAGCAGTCAAGCTGGGGGCGCCCAGGATAAACTGTTTTTT.

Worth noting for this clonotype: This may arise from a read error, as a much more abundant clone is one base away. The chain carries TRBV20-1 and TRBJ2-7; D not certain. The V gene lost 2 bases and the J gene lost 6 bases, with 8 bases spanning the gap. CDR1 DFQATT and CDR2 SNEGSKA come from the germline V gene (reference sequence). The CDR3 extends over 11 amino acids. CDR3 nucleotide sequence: TGCAGTGCTAGAAAGTGGCCCGAGCAGTACTTC. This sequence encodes CSARKWPEQYF.

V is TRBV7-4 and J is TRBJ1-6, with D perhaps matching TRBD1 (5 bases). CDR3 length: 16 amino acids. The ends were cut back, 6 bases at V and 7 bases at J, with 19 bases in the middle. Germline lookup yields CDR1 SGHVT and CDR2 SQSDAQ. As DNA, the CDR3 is TGTGCCAGCAGTTTAATCGGTGGAGGGACCAATTCACCCCTCCACTTT. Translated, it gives CASSLIGGGTNSPLHF.

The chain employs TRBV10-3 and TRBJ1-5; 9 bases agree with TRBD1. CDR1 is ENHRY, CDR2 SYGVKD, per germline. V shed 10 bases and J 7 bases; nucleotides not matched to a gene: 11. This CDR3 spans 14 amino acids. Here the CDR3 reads CASAGQGLYQPQHF. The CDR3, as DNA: TGTGCCAGCGCGGGACAGGGTTTATACCAGCCCCAGCATTTT.

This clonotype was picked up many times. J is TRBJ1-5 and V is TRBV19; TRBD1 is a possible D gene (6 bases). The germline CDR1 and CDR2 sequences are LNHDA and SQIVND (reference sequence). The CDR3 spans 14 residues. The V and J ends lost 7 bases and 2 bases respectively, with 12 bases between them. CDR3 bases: TGTGCCAGTATGCTGGGGGCCGGCAATCAGCCCCAGCATTTT. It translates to CASMLGAGNQPQHF. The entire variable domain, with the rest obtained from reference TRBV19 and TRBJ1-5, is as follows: DGGITQSPKYLFRKEGQNVTLSCEQNLNHDAMYWYRQDPGQGLRLIYYSQIVNDFQKGDIAEGYSVSREKKESFPLTVTSAQKNPTAFYLCASMLGAGNQPQHFGDGTRLSIL.

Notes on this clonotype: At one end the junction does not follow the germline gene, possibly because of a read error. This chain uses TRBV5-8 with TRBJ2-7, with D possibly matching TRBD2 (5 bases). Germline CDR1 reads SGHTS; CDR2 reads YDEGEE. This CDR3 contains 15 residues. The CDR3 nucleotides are TGCGCCAGCAGCCAAGTCGGGGTTTCGAACCACGAGCAGTGCTTC. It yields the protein CASSQVGVSNHEQCF.

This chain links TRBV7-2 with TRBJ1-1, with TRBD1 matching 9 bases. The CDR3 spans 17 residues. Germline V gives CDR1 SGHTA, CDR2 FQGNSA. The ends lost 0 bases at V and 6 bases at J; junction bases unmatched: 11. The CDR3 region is CASSLAGTGGTASEAFF. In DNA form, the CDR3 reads TGTGCCAGCAGCTTAGCGGGAACAGGGGGCACCGCTTCTGAAGCTTTCTTT.

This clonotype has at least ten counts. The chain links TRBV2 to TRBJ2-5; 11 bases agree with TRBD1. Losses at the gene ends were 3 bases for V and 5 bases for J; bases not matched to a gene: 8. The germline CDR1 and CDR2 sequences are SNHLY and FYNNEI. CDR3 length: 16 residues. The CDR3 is CASSDLDRGREETQYF. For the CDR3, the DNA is TGTGCCAGCAGTGATTTGGACAGGGGGCGCGAGGAGACCCAGTACTTC.

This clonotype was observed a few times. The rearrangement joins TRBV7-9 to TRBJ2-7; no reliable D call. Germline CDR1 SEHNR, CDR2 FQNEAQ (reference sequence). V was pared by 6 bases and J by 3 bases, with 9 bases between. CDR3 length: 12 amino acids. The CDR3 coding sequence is TGTGCCAGCAGTGTTGCATTCTACGAGCAGTACTTC. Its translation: CASSVAFYEQYF.

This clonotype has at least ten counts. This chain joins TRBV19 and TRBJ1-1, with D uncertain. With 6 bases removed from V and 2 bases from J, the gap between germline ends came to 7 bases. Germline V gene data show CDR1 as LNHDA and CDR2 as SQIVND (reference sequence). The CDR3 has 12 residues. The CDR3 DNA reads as TGTGCCAGTAGCCAGAAAAACACTGAAGCTTTCTTT. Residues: CASSQKNTEAFF. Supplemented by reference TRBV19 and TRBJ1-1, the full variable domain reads DGGITQSPKYLFRKEGQNVTLSCEQNLNHDAMYWYRQDPGQGLRLIYYSQIVNDFQKGDIAEGYSVSREKKESFPLTVTSAQKNPTAFYLCASSQKNTEAFFGQGTRLTVV.

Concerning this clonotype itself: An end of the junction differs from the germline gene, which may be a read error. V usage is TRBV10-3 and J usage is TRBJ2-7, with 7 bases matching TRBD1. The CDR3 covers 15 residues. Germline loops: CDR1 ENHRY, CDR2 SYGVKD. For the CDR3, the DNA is TGTGCCAGCAGTTACCGGACAGGAACGACCTACGAGCAGTACTTC. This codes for CASSYRTGTTYEQYF.

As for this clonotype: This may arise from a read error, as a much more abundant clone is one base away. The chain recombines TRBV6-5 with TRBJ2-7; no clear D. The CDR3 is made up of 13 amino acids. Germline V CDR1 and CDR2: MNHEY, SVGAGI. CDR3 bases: TGTGCCAGCAGTAACTCCCAGGACGGAAGGCAGTACTTC. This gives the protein CASSNSQDGRQYF.

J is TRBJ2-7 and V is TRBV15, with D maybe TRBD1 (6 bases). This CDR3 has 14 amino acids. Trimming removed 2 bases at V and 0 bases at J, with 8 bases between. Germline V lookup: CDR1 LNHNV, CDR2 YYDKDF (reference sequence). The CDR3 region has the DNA TGTGCCACCAGCAGATCGGGACACTCCTACGAGCAGTACTTC. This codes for CATSRSGHSYEQYF.

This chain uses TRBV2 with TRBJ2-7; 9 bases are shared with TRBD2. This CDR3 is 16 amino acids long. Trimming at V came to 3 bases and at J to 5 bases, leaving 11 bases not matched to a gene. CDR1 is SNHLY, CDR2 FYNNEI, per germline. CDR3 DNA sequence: TGTGCCAGCAGTGACCGTGCGCGGGGGGGCGGAGACGAGCAGTACTTC. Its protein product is CASSDRARGGGDEQYF.

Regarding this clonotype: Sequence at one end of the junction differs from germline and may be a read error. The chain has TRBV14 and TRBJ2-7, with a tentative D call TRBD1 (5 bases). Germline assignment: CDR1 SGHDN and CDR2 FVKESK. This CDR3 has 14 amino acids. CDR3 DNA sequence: TGTGCCGGCAGCCGCTCGACAGCCTTACAAGAGCAGTACTTC. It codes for CAGSRSTALQEQYF.

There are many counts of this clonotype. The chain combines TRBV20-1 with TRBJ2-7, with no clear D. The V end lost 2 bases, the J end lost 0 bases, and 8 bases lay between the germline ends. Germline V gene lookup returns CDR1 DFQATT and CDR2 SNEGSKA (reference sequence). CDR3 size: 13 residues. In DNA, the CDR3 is TGCAGTGCTAGACTCGTACTCTCCTACGAGCAGTACTTC. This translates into CSARLVLSYEQYF.

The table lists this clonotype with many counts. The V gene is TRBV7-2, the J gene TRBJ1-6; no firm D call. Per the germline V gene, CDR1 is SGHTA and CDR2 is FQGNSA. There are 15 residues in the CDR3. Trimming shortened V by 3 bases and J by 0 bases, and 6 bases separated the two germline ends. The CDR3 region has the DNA TGTGCCAGCAGCTTGAGGAGCTCCTATAATTCACCCCTCCACTTT. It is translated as CASSLRSSYNSPLHF.

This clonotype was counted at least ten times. CDR3 residues: CSVIITGEGTEAFF. The CDR3 DNA is TGCAGCGTCATCATAACGGGGGAGGGTACTGAAGCTTTCTTT. The chain is built from TRBV29-1 and TRBJ1-1; D perhaps matches TRBD1 (5 bases). Germline values: CDR1 SQVTM, CDR2 ANQGSEA. V lost 6 bases to trimming and J lost 5 bases, with 19 bases between them. The CDR3 has 14 amino acids.

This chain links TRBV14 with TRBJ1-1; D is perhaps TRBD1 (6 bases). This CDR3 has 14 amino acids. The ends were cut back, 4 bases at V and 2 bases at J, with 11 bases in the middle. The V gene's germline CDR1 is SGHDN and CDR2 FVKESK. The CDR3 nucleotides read TGTGCCAGCAGCCCGACAGGCCACAACACTGAAGCTTTCTTT. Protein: CASSPTGHNTEAFF.

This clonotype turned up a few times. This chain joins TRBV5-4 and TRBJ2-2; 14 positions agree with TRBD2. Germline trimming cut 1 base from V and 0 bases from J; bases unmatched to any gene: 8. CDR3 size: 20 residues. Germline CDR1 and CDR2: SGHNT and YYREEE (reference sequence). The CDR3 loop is CASSLPGLAGVKANTGELFF. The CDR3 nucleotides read TGTGCCAGCAGCTTGCCGGGACTAGCGGGAGTGAAGGCGAACACCGGGGAGCTGTTTTTT. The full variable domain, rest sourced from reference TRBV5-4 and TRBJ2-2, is ETGVTQSPTHLIKTRGQQVTLRCSSQSGHNTVSWYQQALGQGPQFIFQYYREEENGRGNFPPRFSGLQFPNYSSELNVNALELDDSALYLCASSLPGLAGVKANTGELFFGEGSRLTVL.

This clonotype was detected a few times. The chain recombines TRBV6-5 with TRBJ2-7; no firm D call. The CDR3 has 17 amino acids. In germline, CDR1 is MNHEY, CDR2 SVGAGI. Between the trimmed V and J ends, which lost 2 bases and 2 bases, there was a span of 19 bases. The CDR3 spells CASSYDQRTDTTYEQYF. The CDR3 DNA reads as TGTGCCAGCAGTTACGACCAGAGGACGGATACTACCTACGAGCAGTACTTC.

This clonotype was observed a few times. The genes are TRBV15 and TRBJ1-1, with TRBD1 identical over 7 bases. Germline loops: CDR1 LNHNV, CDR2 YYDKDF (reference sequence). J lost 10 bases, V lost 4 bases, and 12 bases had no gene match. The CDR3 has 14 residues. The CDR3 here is CATSTLNLQGLAFF. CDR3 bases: TGTGCCACCAGCACCCTAAACCTACAGGGGCTAGCTTTCTTT.

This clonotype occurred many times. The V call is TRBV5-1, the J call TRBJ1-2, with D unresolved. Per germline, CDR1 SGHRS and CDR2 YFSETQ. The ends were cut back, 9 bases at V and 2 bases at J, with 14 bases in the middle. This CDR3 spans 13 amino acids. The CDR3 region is CATTDGGNYGYTF. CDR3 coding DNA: TGCGCCACCACGGACGGAGGCAACTATGGCTACACCTTC. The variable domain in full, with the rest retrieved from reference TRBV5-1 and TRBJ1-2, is KAGVTQTPRYLIKTRGQQVTLSCSPISGHRSVSWYQQTPGQGLQFLFEYFSETQRNKGNFPGRFSGRQFSNSRSEMNVSTLELGDSALYLCATTDGGNYGYTFGSGTRLTVV.

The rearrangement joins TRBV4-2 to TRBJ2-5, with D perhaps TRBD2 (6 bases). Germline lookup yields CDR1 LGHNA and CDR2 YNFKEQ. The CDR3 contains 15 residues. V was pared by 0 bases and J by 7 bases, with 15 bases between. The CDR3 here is CASSQDDGGTRTQYF. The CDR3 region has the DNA TGTGCCAGCAGCCAAGACGATGGCGGGACCAGGACCCAGTACTTC.

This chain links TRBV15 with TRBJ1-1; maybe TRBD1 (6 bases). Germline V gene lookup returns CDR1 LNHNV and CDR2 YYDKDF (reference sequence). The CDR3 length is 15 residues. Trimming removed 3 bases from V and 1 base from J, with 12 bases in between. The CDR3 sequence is CATSREQGSNTEAFF. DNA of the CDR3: TGTGCCACCAGCAGGGAACAGGGCTCGAACACTGAAGCTTTCTTT. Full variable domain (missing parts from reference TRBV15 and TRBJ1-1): DAMVIQNPRYQVTQFGKPVTLSCSQTLNHNVMYWYQQKSSQAPKLLFHYYDKDFNNEADTPDNFQSRRPNTSFCFLDIRSPGLGDTAMYLCATSREQGSNTEAFFGQGTRLTVV.

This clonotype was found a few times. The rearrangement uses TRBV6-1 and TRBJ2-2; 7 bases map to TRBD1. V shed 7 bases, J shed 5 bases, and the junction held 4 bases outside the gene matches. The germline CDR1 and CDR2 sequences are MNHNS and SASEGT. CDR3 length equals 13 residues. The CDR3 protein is CASTLDRTGELFF. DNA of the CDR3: TGTGCCAGCACCTTGGACAGGACCGGGGAGCTGTTTTTT.

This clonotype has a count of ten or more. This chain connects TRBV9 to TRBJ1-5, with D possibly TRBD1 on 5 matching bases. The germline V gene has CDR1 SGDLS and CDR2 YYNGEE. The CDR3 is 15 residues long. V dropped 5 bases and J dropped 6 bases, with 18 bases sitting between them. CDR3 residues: CASRGGTSEPQPQHF. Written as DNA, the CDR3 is TGTGCCAGCAGAGGCGGGACTTCAGAACCTCAGCCCCAGCATTTT.

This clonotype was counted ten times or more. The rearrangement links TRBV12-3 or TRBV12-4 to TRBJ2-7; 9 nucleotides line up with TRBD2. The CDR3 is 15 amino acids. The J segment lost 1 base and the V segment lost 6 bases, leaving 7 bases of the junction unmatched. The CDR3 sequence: CASSGGLARSYEQYF. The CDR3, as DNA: TGTGCCAGCAGCGGCGGACTAGCGAGATCCTACGAGCAGTACTTC.

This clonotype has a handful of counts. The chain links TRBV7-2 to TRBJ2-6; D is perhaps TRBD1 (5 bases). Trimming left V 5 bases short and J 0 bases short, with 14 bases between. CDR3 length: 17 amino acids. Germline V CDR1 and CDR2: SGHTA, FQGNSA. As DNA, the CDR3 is TGTGCCAGCAGCCCCACCCGGACATTCTCTGGGGCCAACGTCCTGACTTTC. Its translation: CASSPTRTFSGANVLTF. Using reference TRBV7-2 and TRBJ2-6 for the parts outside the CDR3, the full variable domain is GAGVSQSPSNKVTEKGKDVELRCDPISGHTALYWYRQSLGQGLEFLIYFQGNSAPDKSGLPSDRFSAERTGGSVSTLTIQRTQQEDSAVYLCASSPTRTFSGANVLTFGAGSRLTVL.

The DNA for the CDR3 is TGCAGCGCAAGACGGGGGAGGAACTCAACCCTCCACTTT. Translated: CSARRGRNSTLHF. The rearrangement uses TRBV29-1 and TRBJ1-6, with a possible D match to TRBD1 (5 bases). The CDR3 spans 13 residues. V lost 7 bases and J 14 bases, leaving 21 bases between the germline ends. The germline V gene encodes CDR1 SQVTM and CDR2 ANQGSEA.

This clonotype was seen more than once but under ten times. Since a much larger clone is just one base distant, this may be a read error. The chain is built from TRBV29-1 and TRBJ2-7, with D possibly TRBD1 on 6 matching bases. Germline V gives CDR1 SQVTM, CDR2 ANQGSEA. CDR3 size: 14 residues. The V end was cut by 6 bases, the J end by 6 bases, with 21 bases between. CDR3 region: CSVLTGKSACEQYF. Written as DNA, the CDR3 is TGCAGCGTCCTAACAGGGAAATCGGCCTGCGAGCAGTACTTC.